Presented here are 27 T cell receptor beta chains from one specimen sequenced in a study of cytomegalovirus exposure and HLA in healthy donors. The PCR contained 60 Vbeta and 13 Jbeta primers. Sequenced by immunoSEQ multiplex PCR; TCRdb stores in-frame clones only, minus some. The top ten hold 1.2% of the sample, which has roughly 140,000 clones, over 80% seen once. Sequenced input: PBMCs. These receptors all stem from a female donor in good health and CMV-seronegative.

This chain connects TRBV30 to TRBJ1-1, with 9 bases matching TRBD1. Germline loops: CDR1 GTSNPN, CDR2 SVGIG (reference sequence). The CDR3 extends over 15 amino acids. V trimming: 2 bases; J trimming: 5 bases; junction bases outside the gene matches: 9. As DNA, the CDR3 is TGTGCCTGGAGTTTACTTGGACAGGGGATGACTGAAGCTTTCTTT. Its protein product is CAWSLLGQGMTEAFF.

This clone was seen more than once but under ten times. The chain couples TRBV6-1 to TRBJ1-1, with 7 bases matching TRBD1. CDR3 length equals 13 residues. Germline V gene sequence: CDR1 MNHNS, CDR2 SASEGT. After removal of 6 bases from V and 3 bases from J, the junction contained 4 bases not matched to a gene. CDR3 bases: TGTGCCAGCAGCCCGGGACAGTACACTGAAGCTTTCTTT. Amino acids: CASSPGQYTEAFF.

The chain employs TRBV6-5 and TRBJ1-2, with D maybe TRBD1 (5 bases). Deletions cut 7 bases from V and 3 bases from J, with 12 bases between. The CDR3 is 13 amino acids. Germline assignment: CDR1 MNHEY and CDR2 SVGAGI. The CDR3 DNA reads as TGTGCCAGCATGGTTACCAGGGACTATGGCTACACCTTC. The encoded protein is CASMVTRDYGYTF.

Only a few counts were recorded for this clone. The V call is TRBV28, the J call TRBJ1-2; D ambiguous. V shed 1 base and J shed 4 bases, with 7 bases lying between them. The CDR3 loop spans 13 amino acids. Germline CDR1 is MDHEN and CDR2 is SYDVKM. In nucleotides, the CDR3 is TGTGCCAGCAGTTTATCAGTCCTCTATGGCTACACCTTC. Its protein is CASSLSVLYGYTF.

This clone has just a few counts. This chain joins TRBV5-1 and TRBJ2-1; TRBD2 might be the D (6 bases). This CDR3 has 15 residues. Germline values: CDR1 SGHRS, CDR2 YFSETQ. Trimming took off 4 bases at V and 8 bases at J, with 19 bases between the two ends. Here the CDR3 DNA reads TGCGCCAGCAGCCATAGGGGCGGGATTTTGGATGAGCAGTTCTTC. Translating gives CASSHRGGILDEQFF.

The CDR3 region is CASSLGQRNTEAFF. For the CDR3, the DNA is TGTGCCAGCAGCTTAGGACAAAGGAACACTGAAGCTTTCTTT. This chain links TRBV7-8 with TRBJ1-1, with D unclear. The ends were cut back, 1 base at V and 1 base at J, with 7 bases in the middle. CDR1 is SGHVS, CDR2 FQNEAQ, per germline. The CDR3 runs 14 residues.

The chain uses TRBV19 and TRBJ1-1; the D gene is possibly TRBD1 (5 bases). CDR3 length equals 15 residues. V lost 4 bases, J lost 7 bases, and 19 bases lay in between. The germline V gene has CDR1 LNHDA and CDR2 SQIVND (reference sequence). CDR3 in amino acids: CASSTKGAPNFEAFF. In nucleotides, the CDR3 is TGTGCCAGTAGTACGAAAGGGGCGCCTAATTTTGAAGCTTTCTTT.

The chain has TRBV5-1 and TRBJ1-1; 9 bases are shared with TRBD1. Germline-derived CDR1 and CDR2 are SGHRS and YFSETQ. This CDR3 is built from 15 residues. V dropped 3 bases and J dropped 5; count of bases not matched to a gene: 8. The CDR3 region has the DNA TGCGCCAGCAGCTGGGGACAGGGAAGTAGGACTGAAGCTTTCTTT. Protein sequence: CASSWGQGSRTEAFF.

The chain couples TRBV18 to TRBJ2-1, with 10 positions matching TRBD2. The CDR3 has 16 residues. The J segment lost 8 bases and the V segment lost 2 bases, leaving 9 bases of the junction unmatched. Per the germline V gene, CDR1 is KGHSH and CDR2 is LQKENI. CDR3: CASSPVLAGAGDEQFF. The CDR3 region has the DNA TGTGCCAGCTCACCAGTTCTAGCGGGAGCCGGGGATGAGCAGTTCTTC.

The chain has TRBV6-5 and TRBJ1-3; D gene unclear. Germline assignment: CDR1 MNHEY and CDR2 SVGAGI. CDR3 length: 15 residues. V lost 2 bases, J lost 1 base, and 9 bases lay in between. Written as DNA, the CDR3 is TGTGCCAGCAGTTACACGGAGTCTTCTGGAAACACCATATATTTT. Translating it yields CASSYTESSGNTIYF.

The V call is TRBV15, the J call TRBJ1-1; 9 bases line up with TRBD1. Germline loops: CDR1 LNHNV, CDR2 YYDKDF (reference sequence). The ends lost 5 bases at V and 1 base at J; junction bases unmatched: 5. There are 15 residues in the CDR3. The CDR3 nucleotides are TGTGCCACCAGCGGCGGGACAGGGAAGAACACTGAAGCTTTCTTT. It translates to CATSGGTGKNTEAFF.

This clone came up a few times. The CDR3: CASSQVRSVPGNTIYF. CDR3 DNA sequence: TGCGCCAGCAGCCAAGTGAGGTCTGTACCGGGAAACACCATATATTTT. The chain combines TRBV4-1 with TRBJ1-3; D gene unclear. Germline V gene data show CDR1 as MGHRA and CDR2 as YSYEKL. V dropped 1 base and J dropped 4 bases, with 14 bases sitting between them. The CDR3 covers 16 residues.

This chain links TRBV5-1 with TRBJ2-7; no clear D gene. Germline V CDR1 and CDR2: SGHRS, YFSETQ. Trimming pared 0 bases from V and 0 bases from J, leaving 7 bases between. There are 14 residues in the CDR3. CDR3 protein: CASSLGQHSYEQYF. In DNA form, the CDR3 reads TGCGCCAGCAGCTTGGGACAACACTCCTACGAGCAGTACTTC.

This sequence joins TRBV5-1 and TRBJ1-1; TRBD1 agrees at 10 bases. The CDR3 is 15 residues long. Germline CDR1 SGHRS, CDR2 YFSETQ. V was clipped by 3 bases and J by 5 bases; unmatched bases: 7. The CDR3 loop is CASSSTRTGGTEAFF. The DNA for the CDR3 is TGCGCCAGCAGCTCCACCCGGACAGGGGGAACTGAAGCTTTCTTT.

V usage is TRBV5-1 and J usage is TRBJ1-1; no firm D call. Germline V gives CDR1 SGHRS, CDR2 YFSETQ. V was trimmed by 2 bases and J by 5 bases, leaving 13 bases between them. The CDR3 is 14 amino acids. CDR3 protein: CASSFGPAGTEAFF. DNA for the CDR3: TGCGCCAGCAGCTTTGGACCCGCGGGAACTGAAGCTTTCTTT.

This clone has a single count. The chain combines TRBV29-1 with TRBJ2-7, with D possibly being TRBD2 (7 bases). The germline gives CDR1 SQVTM, CDR2 ANQGSEA. The V gene lost 6 bases and the J gene lost 0 bases, with 36 bases spanning the gap. The CDR3 is 21 amino acids. The CDR3 loop is CSVPAPRRGGGYSQSSYEQYF. The CDR3 DNA is TGCAGCGTCCCTGCCCCCCGGCGTGGCGGGGGCTACTCTCAAAGCTCCTACGAGCAGTACTTC.

This rearrangement joins TRBV2 to TRBJ2-7; D is perhaps TRBD2 (5 bases). Germline loops: CDR1 SNHLY, CDR2 FYNNEI. There are 13 residues in the CDR3. V was pared by 5 bases and J by 1 base, with 9 bases between. CDR3: CASSFEGSYEQYF. The DNA for the CDR3 is TGTGCCAGCAGTTTTGAGGGTTCCTACGAGCAGTACTTC. Using reference TRBV2 and TRBJ2-7 for the parts outside the CDR3, the full variable domain is EPEVTQTPSHQVTQMGQEVILRCVPISNHLYFYWYRQILGQKVEFLVSFYNNEISEKSEIFDDQFSVERPDGSNFTLKIRSTKLEDSAMYFCASSFEGSYEQYFGPGTRLTVT.

The chain links TRBV7-9 to TRBJ1-1; a weak D match, TRBD1 (6 bases). The CDR3 is made up of 15 amino acids. The germline V gene has CDR1 SEHNR and CDR2 FQNEAQ (reference sequence). Trimming stripped 6 bases from V and 3 bases from J, with 17 bases between. This CDR3 is CASSYLQGLDTEAFF. The CDR3 nucleotides are TGTGCCAGCAGTTATTTACAGGGTTTGGACACTGAAGCTTTCTTT.

The rearrangement links TRBV5-1 to TRBJ2-7; 9 bases agree with TRBD1. V gave up 4 bases and J gave up 0 bases; unmatched junction bases: 2. CDR1 SGHRS and CDR2 YFSETQ come from the germline V gene. The CDR3 has 14 residues. Written as DNA, the CDR3 is TGCGCCAGCAGCCCGGGACAGGGCTCCTACGAGCAGTACTTC. Its protein is CASSPGQGSYEQYF.

The rearrangement joins TRBV7-9 to TRBJ1-1; perhaps TRBD1 as D (6 bases). The CDR3 sequence is 14 residues long. Germline-derived CDR1 and CDR2 are SEHNR and FQNEAQ (reference sequence). The V end was cut by 6 bases, the J end by 4 bases, with 15 bases between. The CDR3 protein is CASSLQGVGTEAFF. DNA for the CDR3: TGTGCCAGCAGTTTACAGGGTGTAGGCACTGAAGCTTTCTTT.

The chain recombines TRBV5-1 with TRBJ2-3, with D perhaps matching TRBD1 (6 bases). Trimming cost V 5 bases and J 3 bases, with 16 bases left between them. Germline V gene sequence: CDR1 SGHRS, CDR2 YFSETQ. CDR3 length: 15 residues. The CDR3 reads CASSFVPTGTDTQYF. In DNA, the CDR3 is TGCGCCAGCAGTTTCGTACCCACAGGGACAGATACGCAGTATTTT. The full variable domain, its missing parts supplied by reference TRBV5-1 and TRBJ2-3, is KAGVTQTPRYLIKTRGQQVTLSCSPISGHRSVSWYQQTPGQGLQFLFEYFSETQRNKGNFPGRFSGRQFSNSRSEMNVSTLELGDSALYLCASSFVPTGTDTQYFGPGTRLTVL.

The chain recombines TRBV19 with TRBJ2-5; D is possibly TRBD2 (6 bases). The CDR3 length is 15 residues. Per the germline V gene, CDR1 is LNHDA and CDR2 is SQIVND (reference sequence). Deletions cut 3 bases from V and 5 bases from J, with 16 bases between. The CDR3 DNA reads as TGTGCCAGTAGTATCCCTTCCGGAGGGAGTGAGACCCAGTACTTC. This translates into CASSIPSGGSETQYF.

Only one count was recorded for this clone. The V call is TRBV18, the J call TRBJ2-7; D might be TRBD2 (5 bases). V lost 4 bases and J lost 2, with 9 bases in between. CDR1 KGHSH and CDR2 LQKENI come from the germline V gene. The CDR3 spans 13 residues. The CDR3 is CASSLEATYEQYF. For the CDR3, the DNA is TGTGCCAGCTCACTGGAGGCAACCTACGAGCAGTACTTC.

The chain combines TRBV5-1 with TRBJ2-3; D is unclear. The CDR3 has 16 amino acids. The V and J ends lost 4 bases and 2 bases respectively, with 17 bases between them. Germline-derived CDR1 and CDR2 are SGHRS and YFSETQ. The CDR3 nucleotides are TGCGCCAGCAGCATGCAGACTGGGTCTAACACAGATACGCAGTATTTT. Translated, it gives CASSMQTGSNTDTQYF.

The rearrangement uses TRBV6-1 and TRBJ1-2, with D perhaps matching TRBD1 (6 bases). V gave up 3 bases and J gave up 1 base, with 15 bases separating them. Germline CDR1 is MNHNS and CDR2 is SASEGT. The CDR3 contains 16 residues. For the CDR3, the DNA is TGTGCCAGCAGTGAGCTCGAGGACAGCTTTAACTATGGCTACACCTTC. This translates into CASSELEDSFNYGYTF.

This clone was detected only once. J is TRBJ2-7 and V is TRBV28; D is ambiguous. The germline gives CDR1 MDHEN, CDR2 SYDVKM. The CDR3 contains 11 residues. The germline V and J ends were trimmed by 6 bases and 7 bases, with 10 bases remaining between them. CDR3 DNA: TGTGCCAGCAGCGCGTTGCGGGAGCAGTACTTC. Protein sequence: CASSALREQYF. The variable domain in full, with the rest retrieved from reference TRBV28 and TRBJ2-7, is DVKVTQSSRYLVKRTGEKVFLECVQDMDHENMFWYRQDPGLGLRLIYFSYDVKMKEKGDIPEGYSVSREKKERFSLILESASTNQTSMYLCASSALREQYFGPGTRLTVT.

The rearrangement uses TRBV28 and TRBJ2-5; D might be TRBD2 (6 bases). The CDR3 loop spans 14 amino acids. V was trimmed by 5 bases and J by 3 bases, leaving 13 bases between them. In germline, CDR1 is MDHEN, CDR2 SYDVKM. The CDR3 coding sequence is TGTGCCAGCAGTCCGACGGGGGAAGAAGAGACCCAGTACTTC. This codes for CASSPTGEEETQYF.